The 32 T cell receptor beta chains reported below all come from one sample, sequenced in a study of blood T cell repertoires in COVID-19. The method was immunoSEQ multiplex PCR; TCRdb's version includes in-frame clones alone and lacks a portion of them. The sample consists of some 250,000 clones, approximately 80% of them appearing once. Sequences were obtained from peripheral blood. The source of these receptors is a woman of 80 years or more with COVID-19, enrolled during active disease.

This clone was seen repeatedly, ten times or more. This sequence joins TRBV28 and TRBJ2-7; TRBD2 aligns across 8 bases. V trimming: 7 bases; J trimming: 2 bases; junction bases outside the gene matches: 13. Germline V CDR1 and CDR2: MDHEN, SYDVKM. The CDR3 has 16 amino acids. The CDR3 sequence is CASKNTLSGRPYEQYF. CDR3 DNA: TGTGCCAGCAAAAACACCTTGAGCGGGAGACCCTACGAGCAGTACTTC.

The chain carries TRBV18 and TRBJ2-7, with 8 bases identical to TRBD1. Germline V CDR1 and CDR2: KGHSH, LQKENI. V was clipped by 2 bases and J by 3 bases; unmatched bases: 3. The CDR3 is 14 residues long. The CDR3 DNA follows: TGTGCCAGCTCACCAGAAGGACAGGGCTACGAGCAGTACTTC. Encoded protein: CASSPEGQGYEQYF.

The chain employs TRBV12-5 and TRBJ1-4, with 12 positions matching TRBD1. This CDR3 is built from 18 residues. Germline V gene data show CDR1 as LGHNT and CDR2 as FRNRAP. V lost 0 bases, J lost 2 bases, and 4 bases stayed unmatched. The CDR3 loop reads CASGLVPGTGGTNEKLFF. In DNA, the CDR3 is TGTGCTAGTGGTTTGGTACCCGGGACAGGGGGCACTAATGAAAAACTGTTTTTT.

This clone was counted once. The V gene is TRBV27, the J gene TRBJ2-7, with TRBD2 matching 10 bases. This CDR3 has 14 amino acids. Per germline, CDR1 MNHEY and CDR2 SMNVEV (reference sequence). J gave up 4 bases and V 5 bases, and 5 bases lay outside the gene matches. The CDR3 region has the DNA TGTGCCAGCAGTCTAGCGGGAGTAGGTTACGAGCAGTACTTC. It translates to CASSLAGVGYEQYF.

V usage is TRBV11-3 and J usage is TRBJ1-1; unclear D gene. Germline V lookup: CDR1 SGHNT, CDR2 YENEEA. This CDR3 has 15 residues. V gave up 5 bases and J gave up 0 bases, with 13 bases separating them. CDR3: CASSLSNYLNTEAFF. The CDR3 DNA follows: TGTGCCAGCAGCCTTAGCAACTACCTGAACACTGAAGCTTTCTTT.

The rearrangement uses TRBV5-1 and TRBJ1-2; perhaps TRBD1 as D (6 bases). Germline V gives CDR1 SGHRS, CDR2 YFSETQ. The CDR3 is made up of 16 amino acids. Trimming left V 4 bases short and J 4 bases short, with 20 bases between. The CDR3 loop reads CASSILPDSFGYGYTF. DNA for the CDR3: TGCGCCAGCAGCATCCTTCCGGACAGCTTCGGCTATGGCTACACCTTC. Full variable domain (outside the CDR3, taken from reference TRBV5-1 and TRBJ1-2): KAGVTQTPRYLIKTRGQQVTLSCSPISGHRSVSWYQQTPGQGLQFLFEYFSETQRNKGNFPGRFSGRQFSNSRSEMNVSTLELGDSALYLCASSILPDSFGYGYTFGSGTRLTVV.

There are a few counts of this clone. This chain joins TRBV19 and TRBJ1-2, with unresolved D. CDR1 is LNHDA and CDR2 is SQIVND in the germline V gene (reference sequence). This CDR3 has 14 residues. V gave up 7 bases and J gave up 5 bases, with 17 bases separating them. CDR3 loop: CASIDRGNLYGYTF. The CDR3 region has the DNA TGTGCCAGTATTGACCGAGGGAACCTTTATGGCTACACCTTC.

The CDR3 loop is CASSLAAQGSSGANVLTF. CDR3 in DNA: TGTGCCAGCAGCTTAGCGGCGCAGGGATCCTCTGGGGCCAACGTCCTGACTTTC. The chain joins TRBV7-2 to TRBJ2-6; a possible D gene is TRBD1 (5 bases). Looked up from germline, CDR1 is SGHTA and CDR2 is FQGNSA. This CDR3 has 18 residues. The V and J ends lost 0 bases and 0 bases respectively, with 12 bases between them.

This chain links TRBV6-6 with TRBJ1-1; 8 bases align to TRBD1. J was trimmed by 8 bases and V by 5 bases; bases with no gene match: 25. This CDR3 spans 19 amino acids. Germline CDR1 reads MNHNY; CDR2 reads SVGAGI (reference sequence). In nucleotides, the CDR3 is TGTGCCAGCAGTCCCTATCGGACAGGTACTACAGGGGGACTCGGGGAAGCTTTCTTT. Protein sequence: CASSPYRTGTTGGLGEAFF.

The chain recombines TRBV27 with TRBJ2-3, with a possible D match to TRBD2 (6 bases). The ends were cut back, 7 bases at V and 3 bases at J, with 20 bases in the middle. This CDR3 has 16 amino acids. Germline assignment: CDR1 MNHEY and CDR2 SMNVEV (reference sequence). The CDR3 bases are TGTGCCAGCACCCACCCCCGGGGGAAGGGTACAGATACGCAGTATTTT. It yields the protein CASTHPRGKGTDTQYF.

V is TRBV19 and J is TRBJ1-3, with D possibly TRBD1 on 5 matching bases. Germline V CDR1 and CDR2: LNHDA, SQIVND (reference sequence). The CDR3 spans 14 residues. V shed 6 bases and J shed 0 bases, with 9 bases lying between them. The CDR3 sequence: CASSPTDSGNTIYF. The CDR3 DNA is TGTGCCAGTAGCCCGACAGACTCTGGAAACACCATATATTTT.

This clone was picked up a small number of times. This rearrangement joins TRBV18 to TRBJ2-7, with 11 bases identical to TRBD2. The V segment lost 2 bases and the J segment 2 bases; nucleotides outside the gene matches: 8. The germline V gene has CDR1 KGHSH and CDR2 LQKENI. The CDR3 runs 17 residues. CDR3 sequence: CASSPRALAGGPYEQYF. The DNA of the CDR3 is TGTGCCAGCTCACCAAGGGCATTAGCGGGAGGGCCCTACGAGCAGTACTTC.

J is TRBJ1-1 and V is TRBV5-1; D unclear. The CDR3 sequence is 13 residues long. Trimming removed 6 bases at V and 2 bases at J, with 11 bases between. Germline V gives CDR1 SGHRS, CDR2 YFSETQ. In DNA form, the CDR3 reads TGCGCCAGCACAAGAGTTTCTAACACTGAAGCTTTCTTT. It translates to CASTRVSNTEAFF. Variable domain in full (rest from reference TRBV5-1 and TRBJ1-1): KAGVTQTPRYLIKTRGQQVTLSCSPISGHRSVSWYQQTPGQGLQFLFEYFSETQRNKGNFPGRFSGRQFSNSRSEMNVSTLELGDSALYLCASTRVSNTEAFFGQGTRLTVV.

In this sample, this clone turned up a few times. The V and J genes are TRBV3-1 (or the pseudogene TRBV3-2) and TRBJ1-4, with 7 nucleotides matching TRBD1. Germline V CDR1 and CDR2: LGHDT, YNNKEL (reference sequence). The V and J ends lost 3 bases and 8 bases, in that order; junction bases with no gene match: 12. The CDR3 spans 16 residues. The CDR3 loop reads CASSHPKTGRREKLFF. The CDR3 DNA follows: TGTGCCAGCAGCCATCCTAAGACAGGGCGAAGGGAAAAACTGTTTTTT.

The chain has TRBV3-1 (or the pseudogene TRBV3-2) and TRBJ1-5; 8 positions agree with TRBD1. CDR1 and CDR2 from the germline V gene are LGHDT and YNNKEL (reference sequence). With 3 bases clipped from V and 5 bases from J, the junction kept 6 bases outside the gene matches. The CDR3 runs to 15 residues. The CDR3 region is CASSHSPTGDQPQHF. Written as DNA, the CDR3 is TGTGCCAGCAGCCATAGCCCGACAGGGGATCAGCCCCAGCATTTT.

The V gene is TRBV10-1, the J gene TRBJ2-1, with 11 bases lining up with TRBD2. With V trimmed by 5 bases and J by 7 bases, 4 bases remained unmatched. Germline V lookup: CDR1 WNHNN, CDR2 SYGVQD (reference sequence). The CDR3 has 14 residues. The CDR3 spells CASSSSGRYNEQFF. CDR3 coding DNA: TGCGCCAGCAGTTCTAGCGGGAGGTATAATGAGCAGTTCTTC.

The genes are TRBV28 and TRBJ1-1; D is unclear. The V gene's germline CDR1 is MDHEN and CDR2 SYDVKM. Deletions cut 1 base from V and 0 bases from J, with 12 bases between. The CDR3 contains 16 residues. This CDR3 is CASSLFGKALNTEAFF. CDR3 nucleotides: TGTGCCAGCAGTTTATTCGGGAAGGCCCTGAACACTGAAGCTTTCTTT.

This chain's CDR3 is CASSLSNNEQFF. DNA for the CDR3: TGTGCCAGCAGCTTGTCTAATAATGAGCAGTTCTTC. The chain couples TRBV5-5 to TRBJ2-1; D unclear. V was clipped by 1 base and J by 7 bases, with 6 bases between them. The CDR3 runs 12 residues. Germline V gives CDR1 SGHKS, CDR2 YYEKEE (reference sequence).

This CDR3 reads CASSAAMNTEAFF. Here the CDR3 DNA reads TGTGCCAGTAGTGCGGCCATGAACACTGAAGCTTTCTTT. The J gene is TRBJ1-1, the V gene TRBV19; no reliable D call. The CDR3 is 13 amino acids. Trimming cost V 5 bases and J 0 bases, with 7 bases left between them. Germline lookup yields CDR1 LNHDA and CDR2 SQIVND (reference sequence).

This clone was seen once. This sequence joins TRBV18 and TRBJ2-1, with TRBD2 identical over 11 bases. The germline V gene encodes CDR1 KGHSH and CDR2 LQKENI. CDR3 length equals 18 residues. J gave up 4 bases and V 5 bases, and 13 bases lay outside the gene matches. DNA for the CDR3: TGTGCCAGCTCAGCCTCTAGGGGTCTAGCGGGAGGTTACAATGAGCAGTTCTTC. It is translated as CASSASRGLAGGYNEQFF.

J is TRBJ2-2 and V is TRBV18, with 12 bases fitting TRBD1. Per germline, CDR1 KGHSH and CDR2 LQKENI. V lost 3 bases to trimming and J lost 7 bases; unmatched junction nucleotides: 9. The CDR3 runs 17 residues. CDR3 region: CASSPQPGQGAGGELFF. The CDR3 DNA reads TGTGCCAGCTCACCGCAGCCGGGACAGGGGGCCGGCGGGGAGCTGTTTTTT.

This clone was detected only once. The rearrangement links TRBV3-1 (or the pseudogene TRBV3-2) to TRBJ1-2, with 7 bases lining up with TRBD1. Germline V gene data show CDR1 as LGHDT and CDR2 as YNNKEL (reference sequence). This CDR3 comprises 14 residues. Losses at the gene ends were 4 bases for V and 4 bases for J; bases not matched to a gene: 6. CDR3: CASSLGTAIYGYTF. The CDR3 nucleotides read TGTGCCAGCAGCCTAGGGACAGCTATCTATGGCTACACCTTC.

The chain couples TRBV4-2 to TRBJ1-5, with D possibly TRBD1 on 6 matching bases. This CDR3 is built from 15 residues. V shed 1 base and J shed 3 bases, with 10 bases lying between them. Per germline, CDR1 LGHNA and CDR2 YNFKEQ. CDR3 in amino acids: CASSQGQDSNQPQHF. As DNA, the CDR3 is TGTGCCAGCAGCCAAGGACAGGATTCCAATCAGCCCCAGCATTTT.

The V gene is TRBV27, the J gene TRBJ2-1, with 14 positions matching TRBD2. The germline CDR1 and CDR2 sequences are MNHEY and SMNVEV (reference sequence). Trimming at V came to 8 bases and at J to 10 bases, leaving 10 bases not matched to a gene. This CDR3 spans 15 amino acids. The CDR3 DNA reads TGTGCCAGCTCTCCGGGACTAGCGGGAGTGGAAGAGCAGTTCTTC. Its translation is CASSPGLAGVEEQFF.

The V gene is TRBV5-5, the J gene TRBJ2-7; TRBD2 matches 13 bases. CDR3 size: 15 residues. In germline, CDR1 is SGHKS, CDR2 YYEKEE (reference sequence). With V trimmed by 4 bases and J by 7 bases, 8 bases remained unmatched. CDR3 sequence: CASSIGLAGVREQYF. Written as DNA, the CDR3 is TGTGCCAGCAGCATAGGACTAGCGGGAGTTCGGGAGCAGTACTTC.

This clone was seen only a few times. The CDR3 DNA sequence: TGTGCCAGCACCCAAGCGACAGGGGGGTGGACTGAAGCTTTCTTT. Its protein product is CASTQATGGWTEAFF. The chain is built from TRBV28 and TRBJ1-1; 9 positions agree with TRBD1. V shed 7 bases, J shed 5 bases, and the junction held 11 bases outside the gene matches. Per the germline V gene, CDR1 is MDHEN and CDR2 is SYDVKM. This CDR3 has 15 residues.

This chain uses TRBV2 with TRBJ1-6; 10 bases agree with TRBD1. The ends lost 4 bases at V and 6 bases at J; junction bases unmatched: 3. The length of the CDR3 is 15 residues. The germline gives CDR1 SNHLY, CDR2 FYNNEI. CDR3 sequence (DNA): TGTGCCAGCAGTGGTGGGACAGGGGCTAATTCACCCCTCCACTTT. Its protein product is CASSGGTGANSPLHF.

The chain links TRBV4-2 to TRBJ2-5; TRBD2 matches 13 bases. Germline assignment: CDR1 LGHNA and CDR2 YNFKEQ. The CDR3 loop spans 16 amino acids. J was trimmed by 2 bases and V by 4 bases; bases with no gene match: 4. The CDR3 nucleotides are TGTGCCAGCAGCCTGGGGACTAGCGGGAAGCAAGAGACCCAGTACTTC. This gives the protein CASSLGTSGKQETQYF.

The chain employs TRBV5-1 and TRBJ1-3; 11 nucleotides align to TRBD1. With 2 bases clipped from V and 4 bases from J, the junction kept 5 bases outside the gene matches. CDR3 size: 16 residues. The germline gives CDR1 SGHRS, CDR2 YFSETQ. The CDR3 nucleotides read TGCGCCAGCAGCTTCGTCGGACAGGGGGCAGGAAACACCATATATTTT. Amino acid sequence: CASSFVGQGAGNTIYF.

The chain employs TRBV11-2 and TRBJ2-7, with TRBD2 as a possible D gene (6 bases). CDR1 is SGHAT and CDR2 is FQNNGV in the germline V gene. Trimming removed 1 base at V and 3 bases at J, with 13 bases between. The CDR3 is made up of 15 amino acids. The CDR3 here is CASSLGAMRGYEQYF. DNA for the CDR3: TGTGCCAGCAGCTTAGGAGCCATGCGGGGCTACGAGCAGTACTTC.

The chain has TRBV20-1 and TRBJ2-7, with D unresolved. Germline values: CDR1 DFQATT, CDR2 SNEGSKA (reference sequence). This CDR3 is built from 13 residues. The V gene lost 3 bases and the J gene lost 0 bases, with 9 bases spanning the gap. The CDR3 spells CSASRQDSYEQYF. For the CDR3, the DNA is TGCAGTGCTAGTCGTCAGGACTCCTACGAGCAGTACTTC.

The chain is built from TRBV2 and TRBJ1-4, with a weak D call TRBD1 (5 bases). Germline V gene lookup returns CDR1 SNHLY and CDR2 FYNNEI. The germline V and J ends were trimmed by 4 bases and 7 bases, with 13 bases remaining between them. This CDR3 has 14 amino acids. The CDR3 nucleotides read TGTGCCAGCAGTGTTGACAGAGTCCTTGAAAAACTGTTTTTT. Residues: CASSVDRVLEKLFF.